This T cell receptor (beta chain) stems from a study of shared clonotypes between healthy human individuals. Study-wide background: Aged 18 to 49, the donors were two women and a few men.

Per the germline V gene, CDR1 is MGHRA and CDR2 is YSYEKL. V lost 6 bases and J lost 1; bases outside the gene matches: 11. This CDR3 contains 16 residues. The study ran the assay at deep level. Some clones are missing from TCRdb's copy, which holds only in-frame ones; the method was immunoSEQ multiplex PCR. The sample shows just over 2,000,000 clones, about 95% of them seen only once. Naive CD8 cells, CD45RO-negative and positively selected for CCR7, excluded terminally differentiated effector memory CD45RA+ cells. The donors, all of them Caucasian adults, lived in Nashville, Tennessee. This receptor was taken from a man between 18 and 29 years old in good health. V and J are TRBV4-1 and TRBJ1-1, with 7 bases that match TRBD1. Input material: naive CD8+ T cells sorted from blood. The CDR3 DNA follows: TGCGCCAGCAGACCTAGACAGGGTTTCTGGAACACTGAAGCTTTCTTT. Protein product: CASRPRQGFWNTEAFF.